The 18 T cell receptor beta chains below come from one sample, sequenced in a study of glioma-infiltrating T cells. Amplification of TCR alpha and beta CDR3 regions from RNA used iRepertoire nested multiplex PCR. In TCRdb, the multiplex PCR reads were re-called with MiXCR into one record per CDR3 protein. The sample lists a few hundred thousand distinct CDR3 sequences; less than 50% were seen once. The source material was glioma tissue, nonneoplastic brain tissue, or PBMCs (not recorded which). All receptors derive from a human donor with low-grade glioma or glioblastoma, undergoing nonglioma brain surgery, or in good health (not recorded which).

Many counts were recorded for this clonotype. This sequence joins TRBV27 and TRBJ2-7, with D unclear. The ends were cut back, 6 bases at V and 0 bases at J, with 12 bases in the middle. The length of the CDR3 is 14 residues. The germline V gene has CDR1 MNHEY and CDR2 SMNVEV (reference sequence). CDR3 amino acids: CASSETVSSYEQYF. In nucleotides, the CDR3 is TGTGCCAGCAGCGAGACGGTCAGCTCCTACGAGCAGTACTTC.

This clonotype was detected a few times. V is TRBV6-6 and J is TRBJ1-2, with TRBD1 as a possible D gene (6 bases). This CDR3 comprises 16 residues. In germline, CDR1 is MNHNY, CDR2 SVGAGI (reference sequence). V lost 4 bases, J lost 8 bases, and 23 bases lay in between. The CDR3 DNA reads TGTGCCAGCAGTTTTAATTCGGGGACAAAAAGAGGCGGCTACACCTTC. Protein: CASSFNSGTKRGGYTF.

The chain couples TRBV25-1 to TRBJ2-1, with D perhaps assigned TRBD1 or TRBD2 (5 bases each). V lost 3 bases and J 6 bases, leaving 15 bases between the germline ends. CDR1 and CDR2 (germline): MGHDK, SYGVNS. The CDR3 has 15 residues. Written as DNA, the CDR3 is TGTGCCAGCAGTGATCCGGGACCACTACCCAATGAGCAGTTCTTC. Translating it yields CASSDPGPLPNEQFF.

As regards this clonotype: A much larger clonotype is one base distant, so this may be a read error. The CDR3 loop is CASSRHGEANYGYTF. The DNA of the CDR3 is TGTGCCAGCAGTAGACATGGGGAGGCTAACTATGGCTACACCTTC. The rearrangement uses TRBV6-2 or TRBV6-3 and TRBJ1-2; D remains unclear. V lost 5 bases and J 0 bases, leaving 13 bases between the germline ends. The CDR3 consists of 15 residues. Germline values: CDR1 MNHEY, CDR2 SVGEGT.

A remark on this clonotype: Compared with germline, one end of the junction differs, possibly owing to a read error. This chain connects TRBV20-1 to TRBJ2-1; unclear D gene. The germline CDR1 and CDR2 sequences are DFQATT and SNEGSKA (reference sequence). The CDR3 consists of 13 residues. This chain's CDR3 is CSAEKVGGPEQLF. DNA of the CDR3: TGCAGTGCAGAAAAAGTAGGTGGACCCGAGCAGCTCTTC.

The DNA for the CDR3 is TGTGCCAGCAGCTTTTTTCCACCACAGGGCTCGAACGCCTACAATGAGCAGTTCTTC. This sequence encodes CASSFFPPQGSNAYNEQFF. The chain joins TRBV7-9 to TRBJ2-1, with a tentative D call TRBD1 (6 bases). Trimming took off 3 bases at V and 2 bases at J, with 23 bases between the two ends. The germline gives CDR1 SEHNR, CDR2 FQNEAQ (reference sequence). This CDR3 comprises 19 residues.

This clonotype was counted a few times. The genes are TRBV12-3 or TRBV12-4 and TRBJ2-1, with 7 bases lining up with TRBD2. The CDR3 runs to 15 residues. Trimming at V came to 5 bases and at J to 6 bases, leaving 10 bases not matched to a gene. CDR3 amino acids: CASSQSGKIFNEQFF. The DNA for the CDR3 is TGTGCCAGCAGTCAGAGCGGGAAAATCTTCAATGAGCAGTTCTTC.

This clonotype was seen only once. This chain links TRBV4-1 with TRBJ2-3; D unclear. The V end lost 0 bases, the J end lost 4 bases, and 8 bases lay between the germline ends. The CDR3 loop spans 14 amino acids. Per germline, CDR1 MGHRA and CDR2 YSYEKL. CDR3: CASSQDRRADTQYF. CDR3 DNA: TGCGCCAGCAGCCAAGACAGGCGTGCAGATACGCAGTATTTT.

The rearrangement links TRBV20-1 to TRBJ1-2; no firm D call. The CDR3 has 14 residues. Trimming shortened V by 7 bases and J by 0 bases, and 15 bases separated the two germline ends. Germline V gene lookup returns CDR1 DFQATT and CDR2 SNEGSKA (reference sequence). The CDR3 reads CSVSPRASNYGYTF. In DNA form, the CDR3 reads TGCAGTGTTTCCCCCCGGGCCTCTAACTATGGCTACACCTTC.

The chain employs TRBV20-1 and TRBJ1-5, with D perhaps TRBD1 (5 bases). This CDR3 is 17 amino acids long. Trimming pared 2 bases from V and 2 bases from J, leaving 19 bases between. CDR1 and CDR2 from the germline V gene are DFQATT and SNEGSKA (reference sequence). CDR3 coding DNA: TGCAGTGCTAGACCCTTTGCAGGGTCGGCTGGCAATCAGCCCCAGCATTTT. Its protein product is CSARPFAGSAGNQPQHF.

As for this clonotype: Since a much larger clone is just one base distant, this may be a read error. The V and J genes are TRBV6-5 and TRBJ1-6; D is unclear. The CDR3 extends over 16 amino acids. In germline, CDR1 is MNHEY, CDR2 SVGAGI. V was cut by 5 bases and J by 3 bases, with 14 bases left in between. For the CDR3, the DNA is TGTGCCAGCAGTGAAGCTATAGGGTACTATAATTCACCCCTCCACTTT. This codes for CASSEAIGYYNSPLHF.

This chain links TRBV10-2 with TRBJ2-5; 8 bases fit TRBD2. With V trimmed by 4 bases and J by 5 bases, 9 bases remained unmatched. The CDR3 totals 15 residues. The germline V gene has CDR1 WSHSY and CDR2 SAAADI. Written as DNA, the CDR3 is TGCGCCAGCAGTGGATGGACTAGCTTCTCGGAGACCCAGTACTTC. Translated: CASSGWTSFSETQYF.

As for this clonotype: With a much larger clone just one base away, this may be a read error. This chain uses TRBV20-1 with TRBJ2-2; D may correspond to TRBD1 or TRBD2 (5 bases each). Germline V gene sequence: CDR1 DFQATT, CDR2 SNEGSKA (reference sequence). Trimming stripped 3 bases from V and 7 bases from J, with 21 bases between. This CDR3 contains 16 residues. The CDR3 sequence: CSASPTGTTPGGELFF. As DNA, the CDR3 is TGCAGTGCTAGTCCCACCGGGACCACCCCCGGCGGGGAGCTGTTTTTT.

Details on this clonotype: A much larger clone lies a single base off, so this may be a read error. This chain uses TRBV20-1 with TRBJ2-1; 9 positions agree with TRBD1. J was trimmed by 4 bases and V by 0 bases; bases with no gene match: 4. The germline gives CDR1 DFQATT, CDR2 SNEGSKA (reference sequence). The CDR3 runs 15 residues. CDR3 bases: TGCAGTGCTAGAGATAGGGACAGGGAGTACAATGAGCAGTTCTTC. Translating it yields CSARDRDREYNEQFF.

This chain uses TRBV28 with TRBJ1-2; D is perhaps TRBD1 (6 bases). The CDR3 loop spans 15 amino acids. Trimming removed 5 bases at V and 7 bases at J, with 20 bases between. Per germline, CDR1 MDHEN and CDR2 SYDVKM. The CDR3 is CASSPRVAQGGGYTF. In DNA, the CDR3 is TGTGCCAGCAGTCCTCGGGTAGCTCAAGGGGGTGGCTACACCTTC.

This clonotype has only one observation. The junction differs from germline at one of its ends, possibly a read error. The rearrangement links TRBV4-1 to TRBJ1-4; no reliable D call. The CDR3 is 15 amino acids. Germline lookup yields CDR1 MGHRA and CDR2 YSYEKL. CDR3: CASSQDYRQSEELFF. CDR3 DNA sequence: TGCGCCAGCAGCCAAGATTATCGGCAGAGTGAAGAACTGTTTTTT.

Details on this clonotype: A much bigger clone sits one base away, suggesting this may be a read error. The rearrangement joins TRBV6-2 or TRBV6-3 to TRBJ1-2; possibly TRBD1 for D (5 bases). With 5 bases removed from V and 3 bases from J, the gap between germline ends came to 13 bases. This CDR3 has 14 amino acids. The germline CDR1 and CDR2 sequences are MNHEY and SVGEGT. CDR3 nucleotide sequence: TGTGCCAGCAGTGTCTCGACAGCGGACTATGGCTACACCTTC. It codes for CASSVSTADYGYTF.

In the case of this clonotype: Being one base from a much bigger clone, this may be a read error. The chain carries TRBV25-1 and TRBJ2-1, with D possibly being TRBD2 (5 bases). Germline-derived CDR1 and CDR2 are MGHDK and SYGVNS. This CDR3 spans 16 amino acids. DNA for the CDR3: TGTGCCAGCAGTCCCTACGTGGGTAGCGACTACGATGAGCAGTTCTTC. Translation gives CASSPYVGSDYDEQFF.